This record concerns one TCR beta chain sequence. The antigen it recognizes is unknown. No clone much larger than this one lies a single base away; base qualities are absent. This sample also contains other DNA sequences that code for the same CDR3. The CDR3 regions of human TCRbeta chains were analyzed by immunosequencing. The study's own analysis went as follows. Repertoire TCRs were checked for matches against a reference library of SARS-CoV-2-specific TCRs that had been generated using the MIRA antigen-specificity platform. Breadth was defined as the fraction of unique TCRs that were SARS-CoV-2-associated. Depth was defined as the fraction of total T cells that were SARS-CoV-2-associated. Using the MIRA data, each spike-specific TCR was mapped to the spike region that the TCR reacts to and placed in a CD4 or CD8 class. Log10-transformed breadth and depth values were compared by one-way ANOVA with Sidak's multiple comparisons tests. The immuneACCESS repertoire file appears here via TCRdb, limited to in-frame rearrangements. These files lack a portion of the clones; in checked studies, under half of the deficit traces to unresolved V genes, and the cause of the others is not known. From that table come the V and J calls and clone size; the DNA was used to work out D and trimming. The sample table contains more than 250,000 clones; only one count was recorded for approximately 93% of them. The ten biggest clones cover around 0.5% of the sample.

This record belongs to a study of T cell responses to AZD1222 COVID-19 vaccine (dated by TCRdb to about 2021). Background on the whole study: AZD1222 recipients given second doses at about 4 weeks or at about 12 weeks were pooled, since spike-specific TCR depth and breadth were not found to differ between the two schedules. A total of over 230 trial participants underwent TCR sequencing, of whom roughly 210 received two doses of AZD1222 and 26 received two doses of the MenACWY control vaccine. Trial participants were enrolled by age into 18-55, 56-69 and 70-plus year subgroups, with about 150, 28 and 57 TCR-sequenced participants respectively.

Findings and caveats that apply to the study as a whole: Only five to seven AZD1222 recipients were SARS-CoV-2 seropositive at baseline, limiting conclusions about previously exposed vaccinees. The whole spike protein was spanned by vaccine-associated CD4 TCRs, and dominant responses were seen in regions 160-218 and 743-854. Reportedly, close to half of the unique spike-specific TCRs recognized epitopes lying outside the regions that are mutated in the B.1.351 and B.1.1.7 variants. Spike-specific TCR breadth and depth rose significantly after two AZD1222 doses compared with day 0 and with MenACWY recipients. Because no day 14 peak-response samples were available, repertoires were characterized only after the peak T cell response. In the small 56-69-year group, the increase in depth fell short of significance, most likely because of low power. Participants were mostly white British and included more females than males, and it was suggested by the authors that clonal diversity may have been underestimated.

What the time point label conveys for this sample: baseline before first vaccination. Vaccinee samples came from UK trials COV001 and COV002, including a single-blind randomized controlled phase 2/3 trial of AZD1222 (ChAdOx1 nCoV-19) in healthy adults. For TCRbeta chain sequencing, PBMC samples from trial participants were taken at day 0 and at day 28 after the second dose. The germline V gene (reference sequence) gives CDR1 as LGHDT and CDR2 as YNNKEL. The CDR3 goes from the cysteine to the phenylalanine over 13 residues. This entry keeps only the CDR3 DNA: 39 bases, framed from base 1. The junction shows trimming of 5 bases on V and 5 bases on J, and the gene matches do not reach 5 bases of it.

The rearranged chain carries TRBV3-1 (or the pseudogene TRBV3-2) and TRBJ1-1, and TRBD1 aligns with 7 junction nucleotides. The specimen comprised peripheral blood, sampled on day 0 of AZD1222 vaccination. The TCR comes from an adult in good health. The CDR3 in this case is CASSRQGGTEAFF. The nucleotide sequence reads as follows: TGTGCCAGCAGCAGACAGGGTGGGACTGAAGCTTTCTTT.